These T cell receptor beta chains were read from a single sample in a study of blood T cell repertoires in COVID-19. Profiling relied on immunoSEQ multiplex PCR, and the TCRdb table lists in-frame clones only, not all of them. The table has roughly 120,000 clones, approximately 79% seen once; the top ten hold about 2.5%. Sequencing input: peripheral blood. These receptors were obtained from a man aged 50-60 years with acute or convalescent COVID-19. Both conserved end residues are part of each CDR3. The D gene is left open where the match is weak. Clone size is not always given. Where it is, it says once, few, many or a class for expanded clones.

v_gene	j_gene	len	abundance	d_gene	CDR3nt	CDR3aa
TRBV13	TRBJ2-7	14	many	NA	TGTGCCAGCAGCCAATCTTTGACAGAACCCGAGCAGTACTTC	CASSQSLTEPEQYF
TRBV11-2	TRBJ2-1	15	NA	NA	TGTGCCAGCAGCCCGACGGGGATATCCTACAATGAGCAGTTCTTC	CASSPTGISYNEQFF
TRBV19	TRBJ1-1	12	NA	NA	TGTGCCAGTAGTATCGGGGGTCTTGAAGCTTTCTTT	CASSIGGLEAFF
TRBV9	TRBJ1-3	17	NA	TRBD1	TGTGCCAGCAGCGTAAGTTCGCAGGGGGCTGTTGGAAACACCATATATTTT	CASSVSSQGAVGNTIYF
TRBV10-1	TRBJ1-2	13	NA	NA	TGCGCCAGCAGTGCGGACACATCCTATGGCTACACCTTC	CASSADTSYGYTF
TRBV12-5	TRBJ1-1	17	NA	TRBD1	TGTGCTAGTGCTAAAACAGGGGGCCGGGGTCTGAACACTGAAGCTTTCTTT	CASAKTGGRGLNTEAFF
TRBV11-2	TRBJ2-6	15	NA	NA	TGTGCCAGCAGCTTAGGCGGGCCTGGGGCCAACGTCCTGACTTTC	CASSLGGPGANVLTF
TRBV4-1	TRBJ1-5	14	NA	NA	TGCGCCAGCAGATCCCTCGGAGCCAATCAGCCCCAGCATTTT	CASRSLGANQPQHF
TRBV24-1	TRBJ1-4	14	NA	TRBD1	TGTGCCACCAGTGAAATACAGGGGCGTGAAAAACTGTTTTTT	CATSEIQGREKLFF
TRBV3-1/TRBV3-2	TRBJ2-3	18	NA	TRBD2	TGTGCCAGCAGCCCGGTCTACGCTAGCGGGGGGTACACAGATACGCAGTATTTT	CASSPVYASGGYTDTQYF
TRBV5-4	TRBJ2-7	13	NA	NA	TGTGCCAGCAGCTTGGTGGGGGCCAACGAGCAGTACTTC	CASSLVGANEQYF
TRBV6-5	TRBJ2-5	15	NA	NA	TGTGCCAGCAGTTACGATTGGGGCAGGCAAGAGACCCAGTACTTC	CASSYDWGRQETQYF
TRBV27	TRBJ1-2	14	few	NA	TGTGCCAGCAGTGAGGGGGGGCAGAACTATGGCTACACCTTC	CASSEGGQNYGYTF
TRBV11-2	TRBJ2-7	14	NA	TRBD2	TGTGCCAGCAGTACAGCGGGAAGGTCCTACGAGCAGTACTTC	CASSTAGRSYEQYF
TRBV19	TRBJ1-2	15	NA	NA	TGTGCCAGTAGTATAGTAAGGAGCACTAACTATGGCTACACCTTC	CASSIVRSTNYGYTF
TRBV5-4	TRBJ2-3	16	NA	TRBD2	TGTGCCAGCAGCTTGGCCCTAGCGGGATACACAGATACGCAGTATTTT	CASSLALAGYTDTQYF
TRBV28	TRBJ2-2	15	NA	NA	TGTGCCAGCAGACCGCGGTCCGCGAACACCGGGGAGCTGTTTTTT	CASRPRSANTGELFF
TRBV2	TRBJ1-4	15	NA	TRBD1	TGTGCCAGCAGTGCCCGGACAGGCTACAGTGAAAAACTGTTTTTT	CASSARTGYSEKLFF
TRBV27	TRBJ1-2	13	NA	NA	TGTGCCAGCAGTACCGACAGGTCCGTTGGGTACACCTTC	CASSTDRSVGYTF
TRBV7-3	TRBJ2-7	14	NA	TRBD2	TGTGCCAGCAGCTTATCGGCGGGAGAGTACGAGCAGTACTTC	CASSLSAGEYEQYF
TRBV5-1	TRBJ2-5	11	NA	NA	TGCGCCAGCAGCCTCCAAGAGACCCAGTACTTC	CASSLQETQYF
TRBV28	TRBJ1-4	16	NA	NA	TGTGCCACCCTTTCCCCCGACACTTCTGCCTTTCGAAAACTGTTTTTT	CATLSPDTSAFRKLFF
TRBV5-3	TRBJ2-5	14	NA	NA	TGTGCCAGAAGCTTGGGAGGTACGGTAAAGACCCAGTACTTC	CARSLGGTVKTQYF
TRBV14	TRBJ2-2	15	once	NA	TGTGCCAGCAGCCGAGGAATTGCGAACACCGGGGAGCTGTTTTTT	CASSRGIANTGELFF
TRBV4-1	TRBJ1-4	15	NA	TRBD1	TGCGCCAGCAGCCCCCTTACAGGGGAGAGGGTAAAACTGTTTTTT	CASSPLTGERVKLFF
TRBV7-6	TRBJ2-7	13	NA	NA	TGTGCCAGCAGCTTAGCACAGGGTTACGAGCAGTACTTC	CASSLAQGYEQYF
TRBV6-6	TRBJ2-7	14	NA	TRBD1	TGTGCCAGCAGTTACAATCCGACAGGGTACGAGCAGTACTTC	CASSYNPTGYEQYF
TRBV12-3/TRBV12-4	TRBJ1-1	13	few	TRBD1	TGTGCCAGCCGGGACAGGGGCCGTTTGGAAGCTTTCTTT	CASRDRGRLEAFF
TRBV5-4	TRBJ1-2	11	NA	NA	TGTGCCAGCAGCTCGGGAGGCGGCTACACCTTC	CASSSGGGYTF
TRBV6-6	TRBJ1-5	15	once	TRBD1	TGTGCCAGCAGTCAGAGGACAGGGTACAATCAGCCCCAGCATTTT	CASSQRTGYNQPQHF
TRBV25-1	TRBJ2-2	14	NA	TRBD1	TGTGCCAGCAGTGAATTGGACAGGAACGGGGAGCTGTTTTTT	CASSELDRNGELFF
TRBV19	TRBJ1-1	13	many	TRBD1	TGTGCCATTAAACAGGGGGCGGACACTGAAGCTTTCTTT	CAIKQGADTEAFF
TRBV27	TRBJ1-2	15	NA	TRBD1	TGTGCCAGCAGTTTAGGGACAGGCCCCATTTATGGCTACACCTTC	CASSLGTGPIYGYTF
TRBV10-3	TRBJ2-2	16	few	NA	TGTGCCATCAGTGTGACAGCCCCGCCGGACACCGGGGAGCTGTTTTTT	CAISVTAPPDTGELFF
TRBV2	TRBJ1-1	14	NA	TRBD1	TGTGCCAGCAGCGTCGACAGGGGTGGAACCGGAGCTTTCTTT	CASSVDRGGTGAFF
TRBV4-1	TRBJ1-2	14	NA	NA	TGCGCCAGCAGCCCGGGACACGTCAACTATGGCTACACCTTC	CASSPGHVNYGYTF
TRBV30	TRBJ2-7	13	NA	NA	TGTGCCTGGAGTGAGCCGGGTGACTACGAGCAGTACTTC	CAWSEPGDYEQYF
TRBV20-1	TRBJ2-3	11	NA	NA	TGCAGTGCTAGAGCCCGGGATACGCAGTATTTT	CSARARDTQYF
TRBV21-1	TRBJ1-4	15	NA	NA	TGTGCCAGCAGCAAAGCGCTGACAGGAACTGAAAAACTGTTTTTT	CASSKALTGTEKLFF
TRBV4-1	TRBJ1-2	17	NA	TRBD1	TGCGCCAGCAGCCAAGGAGGACTACGGACAGGGGGCTATGGCTACACCTTC	CASSQGGLRTGGYGYTF
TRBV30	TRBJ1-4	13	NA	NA	TGTGCCTGGAGAACAGGATATAATGAAAAACTGTTTTTT	CAWRTGYNEKLFF
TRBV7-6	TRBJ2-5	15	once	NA	TGTGCCAGCAGCGGTGGTAGCGAGGGACATGGGACCCAGTACTTC	CASSGGSEGHGTQYF
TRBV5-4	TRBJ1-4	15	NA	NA	TGTGCCAGCAGCTTGGGACAGGCAACTAATGAAAAACTGTTTTTT	CASSLGQATNEKLFF
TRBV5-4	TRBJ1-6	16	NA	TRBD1	TGTGCCAGCAGCTTGGCCAACAGGGGGCCAATTTCACCCCTCCACTTT	CASSLANRGPISPLHF
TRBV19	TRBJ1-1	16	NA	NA	TGTGCCAGTAGTATTCGCCTACCGCGATCGAACACTGAAGCTTTCTTT	CASSIRLPRSNTEAFF
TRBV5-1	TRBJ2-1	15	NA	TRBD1	TGCGCCAGCAGCCTAGGACAGGGGGCTAGTAATGAGCAGTTCTTC	CASSLGQGASNEQFF
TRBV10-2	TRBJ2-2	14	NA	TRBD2	TGCGCCAGCAGTGCCCTAGCGGGAGTAGGGGAGCTGTTTTTT	CASSALAGVGELFF
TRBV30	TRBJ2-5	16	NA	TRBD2	TGTGCCTGGAGTGCCTCTAGCGGGGGGGTAGAAGAGACCCAGTACTTC	CAWSASSGGVEETQYF
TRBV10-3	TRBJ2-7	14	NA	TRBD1	TGTGCCATCAATGACAGGGGGTTCTCCTACGAGCAGTACTTC	CAINDRGFSYEQYF
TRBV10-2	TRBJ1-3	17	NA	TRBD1	TGCGCCAGCAGTGCGGTCGAGGGGGCCGTCTCTGGAAACACCATATATTTT	CASSAVEGAVSGNTIYF